This entry features one T cell receptor (beta chain) sequence. Original handling: Estimation of nucleated cell counts was performed using reference gene primer amplification. Clones were read by immunoSEQ multiplex PCR, and TCRdb kept only the in-frame ones, dropping some. That table gives V, J and clone size, and the DNA gave D and trimming. Of some 110,000 clones listed, approximately 89% are singletons. The germline CDR1 and CDR2 sequences are GTSNPN and SVGIG (reference sequence). This CDR3 region has 16 residues. V gave up 3 bases and J gave up 2 bases, with 16 bases separating them. This entry is derived from a study of blood T cell repertoires in COVID-19. Study-wide background: Samples came from the United States, Italy and Spain, spanning acute and convalescent COVID-19. The analysed material was cDNA or gDNA that came from T cells, B-cell-depleted T cells, or PBMCs.

Sequencing was performed on peripheral blood. The chain links TRBV30 to TRBJ2-2; D perhaps matches TRBD2 (6 bases). The receptor's source is a man between 35 and 55 years old with acute or convalescent COVID-19. For the CDR3, the DNA is TGTGCCTGGAGGCGACCCCAGACTAGAAACACCGGGGAGCTGTTTTTT. Protein product: CAWRRPQTRNTGELFF.